What follows are 15 T cell receptor beta chains derived from one specimen sequenced in a study of blood T cell repertoires in COVID-19 (TCRdb year 2020). To prepare the library, the immunoSEQ multiplex PCR assay was applied. Imported from immuneACCESS, the table was reduced by TCRdb to in-frame sequences with V and J called. These copies leave out some clones; in studies compared against another copy, an unresolved V gene accounts for under half, and the cause of the remainder is not known. Within this sample are a few hundred thousand clones, with approximately 83% of them counted one time only. Roughly 3.2% of the sample belongs to the ten largest clones. What was sequenced was PBMCs or T cells enriched from blood (not recorded which). Receptor source: a man in his fifties who had recovered from COVID-19.

This clone was counted only a few times. The genes are TRBV19 and TRBJ1-1, with TRBD1 identical over 8 bases. The CDR3 covers 15 residues. In germline, CDR1 is LNHDA, CDR2 SQIVND (reference sequence). V lost 3 bases to trimming and J lost 1 base; unmatched junction nucleotides: 4. The CDR3 region is CASSMTGAQNTEAFF. CDR3 in DNA: TGTGCCAGTAGTATGACAGGGGCGCAGAACACTGAAGCTTTCTTT.

This rearrangement joins TRBV10-1 to TRBJ2-5, with 10 bases that match TRBD1. The CDR3 covers 16 residues. Germline assignment: CDR1 WNHNN and CDR2 SYGVQD (reference sequence). In nucleotides, the CDR3 is TGCGCGCTTATTCCGGGGACAGGGGCCATCCAAGAGACCCAGTACTTC. The encoded protein is CALIPGTGAIQETQYF.

V usage is TRBV7-9 and J usage is TRBJ2-6; the D gene is possibly TRBD2 (5 bases). V lost 7 bases to trimming and J lost 0 bases, with 16 bases between them. CDR3 length: 17 amino acids. Germline values: CDR1 SEHNR, CDR2 FQNEAQ (reference sequence). Here the CDR3 reads CASTPARENSGANVLTF. The CDR3 nucleotides are TGTGCCAGCACCCCAGCGAGGGAGAACTCTGGGGCCAACGTCCTGACTTTC.

The chain is built from TRBV7-8 and TRBJ1-2; D uncertain. Germline CDR1 is SGHVS and CDR2 is FQNEAQ. Between the trimmed V and J ends, which lost 1 base and 4 bases, there was a span of 10 bases. This CDR3 region has 14 residues. CDR3 nucleotides: TGTGCCAGCAGCTTAGGTCGGGGTAGCTATGGCTACACCTTC. Its protein product is CASSLGRGSYGYTF.

V and J are TRBV28 and TRBJ2-7, with 8 positions matching TRBD2. Germline V gene sequence: CDR1 MDHEN, CDR2 SYDVKM. With V trimmed by 2 bases and J by 6 bases, 12 bases remained unmatched. This CDR3 spans 16 amino acids. This CDR3 is CASSLTGGPHPGEQYF. In nucleotides, the CDR3 is TGTGCCAGCAGTTTAACGGGGGGGCCGCACCCCGGCGAGCAGTACTTC.

For the CDR3, the DNA is TGCAGTGCTAGTTGGCCCCCGGGGGGTGAGCAGTTCTTC. This codes for CSASWPPGGEQFF. This rearrangement joins TRBV20-1 to TRBJ2-1; 7 positions match TRBD2. After removal of 3 bases from V and 9 bases from J, the junction contained 8 bases not matched to a gene. Germline CDR1 is DFQATT and CDR2 is SNEGSKA (reference sequence). This CDR3 has 13 residues.

In its sample, this clone was seen a few times. V gene TRBV28 combines with J gene TRBJ1-2, with D possibly matching TRBD1 (6 bases). Germline V gene lookup returns CDR1 MDHEN and CDR2 SYDVKM. Trimming took off 6 bases at V and 1 base at J, with 15 bases between the two ends. CDR3 length equals 15 residues. This CDR3 reads CASRKRTDFNYGYTF. For the CDR3, the DNA is TGTGCCAGCAGGAAGCGGACAGACTTTAACTATGGCTACACCTTC.

Here the CDR3 DNA reads TGCGCCAGCAGAAGGTACAGGGGGGCTAGCACAGATACGCAGTATTTT. Protein sequence: CASRRYRGASTDTQYF. The rearrangement uses TRBV10-2 and TRBJ2-3, with 8 bases that match TRBD1. Germline CDR1 reads WSHSY; CDR2 reads SAAADI. J gave up 0 bases and V 6 bases, and 8 bases lay outside the gene matches. This CDR3 region has 16 residues.

The J gene is TRBJ2-2, the V gene TRBV7-9, with D possibly being TRBD2 (5 bases). Germline values: CDR1 SEHNR, CDR2 FQNEAQ (reference sequence). Trimming removed 5 bases from V and 5 bases from J, with 15 bases in between. This CDR3 has 15 residues. This CDR3 reads CASSRELAVTGELFF. In nucleotides, the CDR3 is TGTGCCAGCAGCCGTGAGCTAGCCGTAACCGGGGAGCTGTTTTTT.

The chain uses TRBV10-2 and TRBJ2-4; D is possibly TRBD1 (5 bases). Germline loops: CDR1 WSHSY, CDR2 SAAADI. The CDR3 has 13 amino acids. Trimming stripped 5 bases from V and 5 bases from J, with 10 bases between. The CDR3, as DNA: TGCGCCAGCAGTCAGGGCCCGGAAAACATTCAGTACTTC. Its protein is CASSQGPENIQYF.

The chain combines TRBV7-2 with TRBJ1-5; no definite D call. The CDR3 runs to 13 residues. V was trimmed by 6 bases and J by 6 bases, leaving 12 bases between them. Germline CDR1 and CDR2: SGHTA and FQGNSA. The CDR3: CASRESEVQPQHF. DNA for the CDR3: TGTGCCAGCAGAGAGAGCGAGGTTCAGCCCCAGCATTTT.

A few counts support this clone. The chain carries TRBV5-1 and TRBJ1-2, with a possible D match to TRBD1 (5 bases). The V gene lost 7 bases and the J gene lost 5 bases, with 18 bases spanning the gap. CDR3 length: 14 amino acids. Germline V gives CDR1 SGHRS, CDR2 YFSETQ. Here the CDR3 reads CASRPDRVVYGYTF. As DNA, the CDR3 is TGCGCCAGCCGCCCAGACAGAGTAGTATATGGCTACACCTTC.

This chain joins TRBV6-4 and TRBJ2-3; 7 bases fit TRBD1. Losses at the gene ends were 4 bases for V and 3 bases for J; bases not matched to a gene: 7. This CDR3 is built from 15 residues. Germline-derived CDR1 and CDR2 are MRHNA and SNTAGT. The CDR3 DNA is TGTGCCAGCAGTGTAGGGGGCGCATCTACAGATACGCAGTATTTT. Its protein is CASSVGGASTDTQYF.

The CDR3 is CASPGGNYNSPLHF. In nucleotides, the CDR3 is TGTGCCAGCCCCGGTGGTAACTATAATTCACCCCTCCACTTT. This chain uses TRBV11-3 with TRBJ1-6; D is uncertain. Germline CDR1 is SGHNT and CDR2 is YENEEA. This CDR3 comprises 14 residues. Trimming stripped 8 bases from V and 3 bases from J, with 11 bases between.

The chain has TRBV9 and TRBJ1-4; TRBD1 might be the D (5 bases). V was cut by 1 base and J by 0 bases, with 10 bases left in between. This CDR3 spans 16 amino acids. In germline, CDR1 is SGDLS, CDR2 YYNGEE. Here the CDR3 reads CASSVRPQATNEKLFF. In nucleotides, the CDR3 is TGTGCCAGCAGCGTACGGCCACAGGCAACTAATGAAAAACTGTTTTTT.